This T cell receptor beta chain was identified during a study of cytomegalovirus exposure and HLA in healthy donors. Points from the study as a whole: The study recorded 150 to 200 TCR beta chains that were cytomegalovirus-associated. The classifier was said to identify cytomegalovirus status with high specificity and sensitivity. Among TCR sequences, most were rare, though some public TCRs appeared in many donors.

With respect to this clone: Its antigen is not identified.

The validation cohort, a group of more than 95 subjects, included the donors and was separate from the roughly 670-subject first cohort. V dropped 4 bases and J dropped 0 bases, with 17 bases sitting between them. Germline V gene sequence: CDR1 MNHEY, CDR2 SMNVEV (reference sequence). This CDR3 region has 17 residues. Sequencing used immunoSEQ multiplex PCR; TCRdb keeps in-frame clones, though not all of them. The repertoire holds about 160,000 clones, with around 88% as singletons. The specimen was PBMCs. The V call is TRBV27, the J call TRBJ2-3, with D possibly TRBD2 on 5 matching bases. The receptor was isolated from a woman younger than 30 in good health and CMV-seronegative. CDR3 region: CASSYKGSGTSTDTQYF. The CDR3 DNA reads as TGTGCCAGCAGTTATAAGGGCAGCGGAACAAGCACAGATACGCAGTATTTT.